A selection of T cell receptor beta chains follows, all from one sample in a study of cytomegalovirus exposure and HLA in healthy donors. The assay was immunoSEQ multiplex PCR, and TCRdb's table has in-frame clones only and misses some. The repertoire holds about 140,000 clones, over 75% seen once, with 8.8% in the top ten. Source material: PBMCs. The receptor set was obtained from a woman aged 45-60 years in good health and CMV-seropositive. CDR3s include the opening cysteine and the closing phenylalanine or tryptophan. A D gene is named only where the DNA matches it firmly. Clone size, where shown, is once, few, many, or a class for clones that have expanded.

>TRBD1|-|TRBJ2-5|TRBV2
TGTGCCAGCAGTGGCACAGGGGTCCAAGAGACCCAGTACTTC
CASSGTGVQETQYF
>-|-|TRBJ1-5|TRBV11-2
TGTGCCAGCAGCTTAGATGGGCAGCAGGGGCAGCCCCAGCATTTT
CASSLDGQQGQPQHF
>-|-|TRBJ1-2|TRBV11-2
TGTGCCAGCGAAGGCGGGGGGTTCTATGGCTACACCTTC
CASEGGGFYGYTF
>-|-|TRBJ1-3|TRBV29-1
TGCAGCGTTGGGAGCGAGTGGGGAAACACCATATATTTT
CSVGSEWGNTIYF
>-|-|TRBJ2-1|TRBV7-8
TGTGCCAGCAGCCAACCCGGGAGCTACAATGAGCAGTTCTTC
CASSQPGSYNEQFF
>-|-|TRBJ1-2|TRBV10-3
TGTGCCATCAGGGGGGCGACAGGAGTCTATGGCTACACCTTC
CAIRGATGVYGYTF
>TRBD1|-|TRBJ1-1|TRBV28
TGTGCCAGCAGCCTAAGACAGGGGGCGAACACTGAAGCTTTCTTT
CASSLRQGANTEAFF
>TRBD1|-|TRBJ2-7|TRBV19
TGTGCCAGTAAGGGGGGGACAGGGGGTTTCTACGAGCAGTACTTC
CASKGGTGGFYEQYF
>-|-|TRBJ2-1|TRBV5-1
TGCGCCAGCAGCTTGGATCCCCCCGAGAGCGGGGAGCAGTTCTTC
CASSLDPPESGEQFF
>TRBD2|-|TRBJ2-1|TRBV5-1
TGCGCCAGCAGCTCGGCGGGGGGGAGCAATGAGCAGTTCTTC
CASSSAGGSNEQFF
>TRBD1|few|TRBJ1-2|TRBV29-1
TGCAGCGTTGAAGAGTGGGGGACAGGGGGAAATGGCTACACCTTC
CSVEEWGTGGNGYTF
>-|-|TRBJ2-3|TRBV2
TGTGCCAGCAGTTCGGGCACAGATACGCAGTATTTT
CASSSGTDTQYF
>TRBD1|-|TRBJ1-5|TRBV7-9
TGTGCCAGCAGCTTAGTGAGGACAGGGCTGAATCAGCCCCAGCATTTT
CASSLVRTGLNQPQHF
>-|-|TRBJ1-1|TRBV29-1
TGCAGCGTTGATGACGGAAGACATTTCCAGGGAGCTTTCTTT
CSVDDGRHFQGAFF
>-|-|TRBJ2-5|TRBV9
TGTGCCAGCAGCACCCTGGTTGGACAGCAAGAGACCCAGTACTTC
CASSTLVGQQETQYF
>TRBD1|-|TRBJ1-5|TRBV23-1
TGCGCCAGCAGTCCCCCGGGACAGATAGGATGGGAGCCCCAGCATTTT
CASSPPGQIGWEPQHF
>-|few|TRBJ2-7|TRBV6-5
TGTGCCAGCAGGTCCGGACTGAACTCCTACGAGCAGTACTTC
CASRSGLNSYEQYF
>TRBD1|-|TRBJ2-5|TRBV18
TGTGCCAGCTCATCGGGACAGGGGCGGCAAGAGACCCAGTACTTC
CASSSGQGRQETQYF
>-|-|TRBJ2-5|TRBV18
TGTGCCAGCTCACCATACAGGGTGGAAGAGACCCAGTACTTC
CASSPYRVEETQYF
>-|-|TRBJ1-1|TRBV9
TGTGCCAGCAGCCCCTGGGACAACATGAACACTGAAGCTTTCTTT
CASSPWDNMNTEAFF
>TRBD1|-|TRBJ2-3|TRBV10-3
TGTGCCATCAGTGATTGGACAGGGGATACAGATATGCAGTATTTT
CAISDWTGDTDMQYF
>-|once|TRBJ1-5|TRBV6-1
TGTGCCAGCAGTGCACTAAGGACAGGCAATCAGCCCCAGCATTTT
CASSALRTGNQPQHF
>TRBD1|-|TRBJ2-1|TRBV7-2
TGTGCCAGCAGCTCCCGGGACAGGGGTGAGCAGTTCTTC
CASSSRDRGEQFF
>-|-|TRBJ2-5|TRBV9
TGTGCCAGCAGCTCGATATCGGGGGGCGGGGAGACCCAGTACTTC
CASSSISGGGETQYF
>TRBD2|once|TRBJ2-3|TRBV11-2
TGTGCCAGCAGCCCTTTGGGGGGGAGCAGCACAGATACGCAGTATTTT
CASSPLGGSSTDTQYF
>TRBD2|-|TRBJ2-4|TRBV7-2
TGTGCCAGCAGCTCGGGACTAGCGGGGGGGCACAGATACTTC
CASSSGLAGGHRYF
>-|-|TRBJ2-7|TRBV1
TGCACCAGCCTTCTTTACAGGGGAGGTAGGTCCTACGAGCAGTACTTC
CTSLLYRGGRSYEQYF
>-|-|TRBJ2-5|TRBV10-3
TGTGCCATCGCTACGGGGGAGGATTCGTACCAAGAGACCCAGTACTTC
CAIATGEDSYQETQYF
>-|once|TRBJ1-1|TRBV25-1
TGTGCCAGCAGTGAATATGGGGGGGGGCAAGGCTTTTATGCTTTCTTT
CASSEYGGGQGFYAFF
>TRBD1|-|TRBJ1-4|TRBV7-2
TGTGCCAGCAGCAACGGACAGGGGAGAAAACTGTTTTTT
CASSNGQGRKLFF
>TRBD1|-|TRBJ1-5|TRBV7-8
TGTGCCAGCAGCTGGGGAGAACGGACAGGAGTCAATCAGCCCCAGCATTTT
CASSWGERTGVNQPQHF
>TRBD1|-|TRBJ1-4|TRBV6-6
TGTGCCAGCAGTAGGGGGACAGAAACTAATGAAAAACTGTTTTTT
CASSRGTETNEKLFF
>-|few|TRBJ2-7|TRBV11-2
TGTGCCAGCAGCTTAACAGGGACGGTGGGCGACGAGCAGTACTTC
CASSLTGTVGDEQYF
>-|-|TRBJ1-1|TRBV29-1
TGCAGCGGAACAGGGCCGAACACTGAAGCTTTCTTT
CSGTGPNTEAFF
>TRBD1|-|TRBJ1-5|TRBV6-6
TGTGCCACCATTAGAACGACCGACAGGGTCCTGGGGCCCCAGCATTTT
CATIRTTDRVLGPQHF
>-|-|TRBJ2-7|TRBV29-1
TGCAGCGTTGAAGTCACTGCCGTCGGGCAGTACTTC
CSVEVTAVGQYF
>-|once|TRBJ1-6|TRBV13
TGTGCCAGCAGCTTAGGACTGGATAATTCACCCCTCCACTTT
CASSLGLDNSPLHF
>TRBD1|once|TRBJ2-3|TRBV5-3
TGTGCCAGAAGCTGCGACAGGGGGCGGATAGATACGCAGTATTTT
CARSCDRGRIDTQYF
>-|-|TRBJ2-3|TRBV5-1
TGCGCCAGCAGCTTGGAACAGGGAGGCACAGATACGCAGTATTTT
CASSLEQGGTDTQYF
>TRBD1|-|TRBJ1-2|TRBV7-2
TGTGCCAGCAGCGCGTGGACAGGGACGGATGGCTACACCTTC
CASSAWTGTDGYTF
>TRBD2|-|TRBJ2-1|TRBV7-3
TGTGCCAGCAGCCAAGGGAGCGGGGGGGGGCAGCAGTTCTTC
CASSQGSGGGQQFF
>-|-|TRBJ1-5|TRBV4-2
TGTGCCAGCAGCCAAGGTGTTCATCGGGGGGCCAGCAATCAGCCCCAGCATTTT
CASSQGVHRGASNQPQHF
>-|-|TRBJ2-3|TRBV11-3
TGTGCCAGCAGCCAGAGCCAGGGGGGCCGTGATACGCAGTATTTT
CASSQSQGGRDTQYF
>-|-|TRBJ2-3|TRBV29-1
TGCAGCGTTGTACAGGTTGGAGATACGCAGTATTTT
CSVVQVGDTQYF
>TRBD1|-|TRBJ2-5|TRBV30
TGTGCCTGGAGTAATACCCGGGACAGGGGGCGGGAGACCCAGTACTTC
CAWSNTRDRGRETQYF